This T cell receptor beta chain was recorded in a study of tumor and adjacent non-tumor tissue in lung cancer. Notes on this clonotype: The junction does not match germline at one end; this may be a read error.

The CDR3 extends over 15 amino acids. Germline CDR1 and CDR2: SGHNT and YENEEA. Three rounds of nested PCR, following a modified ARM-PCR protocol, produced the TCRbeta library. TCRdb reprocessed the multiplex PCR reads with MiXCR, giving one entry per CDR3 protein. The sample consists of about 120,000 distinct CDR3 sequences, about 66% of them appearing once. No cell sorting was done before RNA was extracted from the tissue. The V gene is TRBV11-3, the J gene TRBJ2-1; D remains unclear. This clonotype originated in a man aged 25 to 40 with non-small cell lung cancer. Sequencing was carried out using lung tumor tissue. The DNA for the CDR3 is TGTGCCAGCAGCTTAGAACGGTTTAATTACAATGAGCACTTCTTC. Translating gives CASSLERFNYNEHFF. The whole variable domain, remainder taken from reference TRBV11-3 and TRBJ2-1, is EAGVVQSPRYKIIEKKQPVAFWCNPISGHNTLYWYLQNLGQGPELLIRYENEEAVDDSQLPKDRFSAERLKGVDSTLKIQPAELGDSAVYLCASSLERFNYNEHFFGPGTRLTVL.